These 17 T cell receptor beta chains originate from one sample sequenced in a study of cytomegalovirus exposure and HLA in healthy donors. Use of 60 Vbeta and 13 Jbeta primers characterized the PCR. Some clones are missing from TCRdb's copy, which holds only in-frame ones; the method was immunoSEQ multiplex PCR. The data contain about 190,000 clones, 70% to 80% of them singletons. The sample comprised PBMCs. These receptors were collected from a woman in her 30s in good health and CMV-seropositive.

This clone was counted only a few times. The CDR3 sequence is CASSLASGGSGNTIYF. The CDR3, as DNA: TGTGCCAGCAGCTTGGCGTCCGGGGGCTCTGGAAACACCATATATTTT. V usage is TRBV5-6 and J usage is TRBJ1-3; weak D call: TRBD1 (5 bases). The CDR3 is made up of 16 amino acids. Trimming removed 0 bases from V and 0 bases from J, with 10 bases in between. Germline loops: CDR1 SGHDT, CDR2 YYEEEE.

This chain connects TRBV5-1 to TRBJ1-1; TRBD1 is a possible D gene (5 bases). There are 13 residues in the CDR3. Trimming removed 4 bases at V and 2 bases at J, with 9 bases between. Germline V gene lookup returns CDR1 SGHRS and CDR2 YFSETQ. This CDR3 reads CASSKDRNTEAFF. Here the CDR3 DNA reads TGCGCCAGCAGCAAAGACAGAAACACTGAAGCTTTCTTT.

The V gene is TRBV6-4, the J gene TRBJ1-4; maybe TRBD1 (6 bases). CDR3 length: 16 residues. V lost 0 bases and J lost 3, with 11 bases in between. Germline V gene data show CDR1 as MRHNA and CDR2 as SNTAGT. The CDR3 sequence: CASSDSPGAANEKLFF. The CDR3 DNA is TGTGCCAGCAGTGACTCACCAGGGGCGGCTAATGAAAAACTGTTTTTT.

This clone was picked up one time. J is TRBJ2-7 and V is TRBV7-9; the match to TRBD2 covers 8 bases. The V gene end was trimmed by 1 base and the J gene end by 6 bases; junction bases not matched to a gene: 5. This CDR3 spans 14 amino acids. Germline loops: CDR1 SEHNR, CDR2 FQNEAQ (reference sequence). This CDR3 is CASSLVDSGTEQYF. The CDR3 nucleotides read TGTGCCAGCAGCTTAGTTGATAGCGGGACCGAGCAGTACTTC.

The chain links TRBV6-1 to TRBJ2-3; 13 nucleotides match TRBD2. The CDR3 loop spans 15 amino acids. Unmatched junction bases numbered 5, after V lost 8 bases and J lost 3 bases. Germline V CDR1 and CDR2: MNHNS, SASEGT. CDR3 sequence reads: CASSGLAGQTDTQYF. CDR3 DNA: TGTGCCAGCTCGGGACTAGCGGGACAGACAGATACGCAGTATTTT.

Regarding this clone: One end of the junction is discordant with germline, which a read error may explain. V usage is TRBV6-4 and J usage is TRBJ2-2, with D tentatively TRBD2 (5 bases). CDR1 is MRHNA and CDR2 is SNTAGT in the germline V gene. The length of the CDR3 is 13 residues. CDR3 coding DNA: TGTGCCAGCAGTGACTCAAACACCGGGGAGCCGTTTTTT. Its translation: CASSDSNTGEPFF.

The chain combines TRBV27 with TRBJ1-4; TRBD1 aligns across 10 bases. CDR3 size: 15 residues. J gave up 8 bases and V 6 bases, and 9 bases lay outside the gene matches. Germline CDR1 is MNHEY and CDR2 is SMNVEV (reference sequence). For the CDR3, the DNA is TGTGCCAGCAGCAAAATCCGGGACAGGGGAGAAAAACTGTTTTTT. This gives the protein CASSKIRDRGEKLFF.

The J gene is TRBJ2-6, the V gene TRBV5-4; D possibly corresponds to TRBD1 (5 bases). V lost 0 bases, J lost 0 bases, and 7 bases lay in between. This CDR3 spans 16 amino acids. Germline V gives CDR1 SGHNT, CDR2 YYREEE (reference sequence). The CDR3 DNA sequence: TGTGCCAGCAGCTTGGGGGGCCGCTCTGGGGCCAACGTCCTGACTTTC. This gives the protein CASSLGGRSGANVLTF.

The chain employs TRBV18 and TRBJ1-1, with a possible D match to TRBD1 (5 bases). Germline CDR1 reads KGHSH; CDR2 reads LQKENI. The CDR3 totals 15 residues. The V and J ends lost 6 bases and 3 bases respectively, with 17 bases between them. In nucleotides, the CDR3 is TGTGCCAGCTCCACCAAGTGGGGGAGGGACACTGAAGCTTTCTTT. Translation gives CASSTKWGRDTEAFF. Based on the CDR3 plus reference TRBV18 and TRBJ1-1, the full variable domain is NAGVMQNPRHLVRRRGQEARLRCSPMKGHSHVYWYRQLPEEGLKFMVYLQKENIIDESGMPKERFSAEFPKEGPSILRIQQVVRGDSAAYFCASSTKWGRDTEAFFGQGTRLTVV.

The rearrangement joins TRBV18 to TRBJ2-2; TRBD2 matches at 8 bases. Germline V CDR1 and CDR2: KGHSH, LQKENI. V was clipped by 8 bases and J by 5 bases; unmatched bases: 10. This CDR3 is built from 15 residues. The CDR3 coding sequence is TGTGCCAGCGCTACTAGCGGAGGGGAAACCGGGGAGCTGTTTTTT. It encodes CASATSGGETGELFF.

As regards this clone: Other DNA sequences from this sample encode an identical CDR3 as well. The CDR3 DNA sequence: TGTGCCAGCAGTGTCGAGCAGAACACTGAAGCTTTCTTT. Encoded protein: CASSVEQNTEAFF. The V call is TRBV2, the J call TRBJ1-1; D unresolved. The germline V gene has CDR1 SNHLY and CDR2 FYNNEI. The CDR3 covers 13 residues. V gave up 4 bases and J gave up 1 base, with 7 bases separating them.

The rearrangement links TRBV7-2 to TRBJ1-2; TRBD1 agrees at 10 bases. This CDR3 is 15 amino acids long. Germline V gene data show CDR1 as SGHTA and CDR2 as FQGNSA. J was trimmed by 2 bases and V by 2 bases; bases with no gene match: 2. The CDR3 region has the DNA TGTGCCAGCAGCTTAATGGGACAGGGGAACTATGGCTACACCTTC. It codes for CASSLMGQGNYGYTF.

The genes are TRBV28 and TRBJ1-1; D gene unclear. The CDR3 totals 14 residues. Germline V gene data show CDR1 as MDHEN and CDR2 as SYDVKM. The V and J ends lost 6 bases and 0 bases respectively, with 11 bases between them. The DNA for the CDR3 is TGTGCCAGCAGCATACAGCAAATGAACACTGAAGCTTTCTTT. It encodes CASSIQQMNTEAFF.

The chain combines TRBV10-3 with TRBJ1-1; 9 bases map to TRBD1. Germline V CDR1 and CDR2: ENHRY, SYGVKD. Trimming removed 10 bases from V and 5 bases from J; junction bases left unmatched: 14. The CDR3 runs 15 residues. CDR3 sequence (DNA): TGTGCCAGTGCAAGACAGGGGGGTCTGGAAACTGAAGCTTTCTTT. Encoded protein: CASARQGGLETEAFF.

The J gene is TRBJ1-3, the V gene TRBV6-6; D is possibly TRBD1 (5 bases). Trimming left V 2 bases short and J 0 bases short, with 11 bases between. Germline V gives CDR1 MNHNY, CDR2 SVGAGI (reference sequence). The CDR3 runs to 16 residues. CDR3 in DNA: TGTGCCAGCAGTTACAGACAGAAACACTCTGGAAACACCATATATTTT. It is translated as CASSYRQKHSGNTIYF.

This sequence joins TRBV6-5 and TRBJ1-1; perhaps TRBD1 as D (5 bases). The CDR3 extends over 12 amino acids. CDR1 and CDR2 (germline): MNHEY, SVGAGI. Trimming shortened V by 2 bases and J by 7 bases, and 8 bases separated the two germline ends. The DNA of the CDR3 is TGTGCCAGCAGTTACAGCCAGGGTGAAGCTTTCTTT. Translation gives CASSYSQGEAFF.

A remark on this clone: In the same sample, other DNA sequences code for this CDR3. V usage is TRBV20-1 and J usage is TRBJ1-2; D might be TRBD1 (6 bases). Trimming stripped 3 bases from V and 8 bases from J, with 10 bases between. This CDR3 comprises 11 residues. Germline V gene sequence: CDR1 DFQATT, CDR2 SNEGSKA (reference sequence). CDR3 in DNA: TGCAGTGCTAGTCCGGGACAAGGCTACACCTTC. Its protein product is CSASPGQGYTF.